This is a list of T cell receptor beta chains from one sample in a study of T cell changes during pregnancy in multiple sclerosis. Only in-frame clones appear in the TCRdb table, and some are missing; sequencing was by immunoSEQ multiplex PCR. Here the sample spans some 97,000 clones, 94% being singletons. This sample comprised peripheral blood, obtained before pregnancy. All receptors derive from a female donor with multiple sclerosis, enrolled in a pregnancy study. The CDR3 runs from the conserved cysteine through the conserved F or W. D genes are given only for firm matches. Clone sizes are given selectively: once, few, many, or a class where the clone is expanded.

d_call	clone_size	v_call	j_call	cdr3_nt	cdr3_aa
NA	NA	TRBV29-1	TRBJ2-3	TGCAGCGTTGAAGATTGGCGCAGGGCACGTGCTAGCACAGATACGCAGTATTTT	CSVEDWRRARASTDTQYF
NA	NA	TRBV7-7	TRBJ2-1	TGTGCCAGCAGCTTAGCCCCGACTGGGAATGAGCAGTTCTTC	CASSLAPTGNEQFF
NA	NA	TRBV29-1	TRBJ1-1	TGCAGCGTTGAAGGGTCTGCAGGGACTGAAGCTTTCTTT	CSVEGSAGTEAFF
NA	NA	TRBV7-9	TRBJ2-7	TGTGCCAGCAGCCCCGGTTCCTACGAGCAGTACTTC	CASSPGSYEQYF
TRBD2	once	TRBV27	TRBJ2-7	TGTGCCAGCAGTGCCCTAGCGGGGGCCTACGAGCAGTACTTC	CASSALAGAYEQYF
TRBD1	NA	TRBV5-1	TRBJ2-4	TGCGCCAGCAGCTTGGGACAGGGTATCGCCAAAAACATTCAGTACTTC	CASSLGQGIAKNIQYF
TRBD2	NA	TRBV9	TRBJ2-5	TGTGCCAGCAGCGGGGGCGGACTAGCGGGTGCTTTAAGCGCGGCCCAGTACTTC	CASSGGGLAGALSAAQYF
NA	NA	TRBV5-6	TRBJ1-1	TGTGCCAGCAGCCCCCTACTGAACACTGAAGCTTTCTTT	CASSPLLNTEAFF
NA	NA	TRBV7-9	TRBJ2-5	TGTGCCAGCAGCGCCCCCCTGGCAGAGACCCAGTACTTC	CASSAPLAETQYF
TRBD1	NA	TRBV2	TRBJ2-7	TGTGCCAGCAGTGGACAGGGGACCTCCTACGAGCAGTACTTC	CASSGQGTSYEQYF
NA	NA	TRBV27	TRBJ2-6	TGTGCCAGCAAAGACAGGCTCTCTGGGGCCAACGTCCTGACTTTC	CASKDRLSGANVLTF
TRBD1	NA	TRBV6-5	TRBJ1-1	TGTGCCAGCAGTTACGGGACAGGGGGCACTGAAGCTTTCTTT	CASSYGTGGTEAFF
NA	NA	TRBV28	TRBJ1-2	TGTGCCAGCAGATCCCTGAGCGGAGGGCGCTATGGCTACACCTTC	CASRSLSGGRYGYTF
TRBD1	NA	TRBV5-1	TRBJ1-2	TGCGCCAGCAGCTCTAGTCCCGGGACAGGGTTCGAGGGATATGGCTACACCTTC	CASSSSPGTGFEGYGYTF
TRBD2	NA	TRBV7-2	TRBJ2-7	TGTGCCAGCAGCCTAGGGCGGGGGTATAACTACGAGCAGTACTTC	CASSLGRGYNYEQYF
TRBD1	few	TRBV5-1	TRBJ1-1	TGCGCCAGCAGCTTGGTACAGGGGATGGGTGAAGCTTTCTTT	CASSLVQGMGEAFF
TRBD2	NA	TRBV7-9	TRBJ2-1	TGTGCCAGCAGCTTGTTGGCGGGAGGGACCGCGGGTGAGCAGTTCTTC	CASSLLAGGTAGEQFF
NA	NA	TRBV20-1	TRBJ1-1	TGCAGTGCGGGGCTTGACACTGAAGCTTTCTTT	CSAGLDTEAFF
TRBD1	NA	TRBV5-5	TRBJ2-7	TGTGCCAGCAGCGCGACAGGGATCGGGGAGCAGTACTTC	CASSATGIGEQYF
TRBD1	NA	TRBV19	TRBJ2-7	TGTGCCAGTAGTACCCGACCGGGACAGGGAAGCTCCTACGAGCAGTACTTC	CASSTRPGQGSSYEQYF
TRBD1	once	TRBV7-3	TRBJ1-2	TGTGCCAGCAGCCGCCCGGGACAGGGCGTCTATGGCTACACCTTC	CASSRPGQGVYGYTF
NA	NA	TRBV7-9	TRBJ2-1	TGTGCCACAGGGGAGGGGGAGCAGTTCTTC	CATGEGEQFF
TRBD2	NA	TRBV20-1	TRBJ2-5	TGTTTAGCGGGAACCGAGACCCAGTACTTC	CLAGTETQYF
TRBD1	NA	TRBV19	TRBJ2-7	TGTGCCAGTGGGCCGGGACAGGGGGCTTTCGAGCAGTACTTC	CASGPGQGAFEQYF
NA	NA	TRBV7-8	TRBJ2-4	TGTGCCAGCAGCCCATCAACTCCTAGGCTCCACATTCAGTACTTC	CASSPSTPRLHIQYF
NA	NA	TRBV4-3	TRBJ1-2	TGCGCCAGCAGCCAAGAACGAGGCACAGGAACCTATGGCTACACCTTC	CASSQERGTGTYGYTF
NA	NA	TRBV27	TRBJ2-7	TGTGCCAGCAGTTTCGGTCGCACCTACGAGCAGTACTTC	CASSFGRTYEQYF
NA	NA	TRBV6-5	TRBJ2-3	TGTGCCAGCAGCGAGGACAGTTTGCTGACAGATACGCAGTATTTT	CASSEDSLLTDTQYF
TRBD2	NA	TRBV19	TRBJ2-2	TGTGCCAGTAGTACCCTCCAGATAGCGGGAGTAAGGCAGCTGTTTTTT	CASSTLQIAGVRQLFF
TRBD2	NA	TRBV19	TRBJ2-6	TGTGCCAGTAGTATTCCTCGCGGGGGGTTCGGGGCCAACGTCCTGACTTTC	CASSIPRGGFGANVLTF
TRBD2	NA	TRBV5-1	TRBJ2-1	TGCGCCAGCAGCTTGGCGCAGCGGGAGAGGGATGAGCAGTTCTTC	CASSLAQRERDEQFF
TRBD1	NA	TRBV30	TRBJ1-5	TGTGCCTGGAGTGTAGGCGGGACAGGCAATCAGCCCCAGCATTTT	CAWSVGGTGNQPQHF
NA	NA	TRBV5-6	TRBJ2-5	TGTGCCAGCAGCTCGTTAACGAGCTTGGAGACCCAGTACTTC	CASSSLTSLETQYF
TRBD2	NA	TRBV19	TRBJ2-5	TGTGCCAGTAGTACGGGACTAGCGGGAGATCCCCAAGAGACCCAGTACTTC	CASSTGLAGDPQETQYF
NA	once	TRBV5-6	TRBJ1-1	TGTGCCAGCAGCTTGGAGGGGAGGGACACTGAAGCTTTCTTT	CASSLEGRDTEAFF
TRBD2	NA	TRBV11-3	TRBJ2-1	TGTGCCAGCAGCATCAAGGCGGGAGCGAATGAGCAGTTCTTC	CASSIKAGANEQFF
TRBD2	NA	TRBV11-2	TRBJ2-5	TGTGCCAGCAGCCGAGGTTCCAGCGGGAGGCTTCCGGGGACCCAGTACTTC	CASSRGSSGRLPGTQYF
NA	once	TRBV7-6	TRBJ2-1	TGTGCCAGCAGCCTCGCGGCCTACTCCTACAATGAGCAGTTCTTC	CASSLAAYSYNEQFF
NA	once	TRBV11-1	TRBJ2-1	TGTGCCAGCAGCCCAGAGACAGCCTACAATGAGCAGTTCTTC	CASSPETAYNEQFF
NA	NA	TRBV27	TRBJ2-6	TGTGCCAGCAGTTCTTCAACAGGGCTTGGGGCCAACGTCCTGACTTTC	CASSSSTGLGANVLTF